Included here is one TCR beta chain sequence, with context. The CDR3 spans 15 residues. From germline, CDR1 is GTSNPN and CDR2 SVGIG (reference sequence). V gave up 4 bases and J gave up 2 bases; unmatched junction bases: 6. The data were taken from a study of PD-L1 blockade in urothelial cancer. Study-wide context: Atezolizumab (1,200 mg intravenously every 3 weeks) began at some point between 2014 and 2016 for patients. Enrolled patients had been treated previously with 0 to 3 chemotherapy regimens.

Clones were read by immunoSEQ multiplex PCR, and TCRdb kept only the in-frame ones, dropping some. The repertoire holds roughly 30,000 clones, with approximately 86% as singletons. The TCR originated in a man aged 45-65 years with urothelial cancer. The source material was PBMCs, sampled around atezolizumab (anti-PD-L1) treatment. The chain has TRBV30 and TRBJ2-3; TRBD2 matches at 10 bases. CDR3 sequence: CAWTQGLAPTDTQYF. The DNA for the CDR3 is TGTGCCTGGACTCAGGGACTAGCGCCCACAGATACGCAGTATTTT.